This entry concerns a single TCR beta chain. The missing conserved phenylalanine or tryptophan at the end of this CDR3 makes a read error likely. This beta chain is a stray read from a library made for alpha chains; its abundance is not meaningful. The data were taken from a study of spatial heterogeneity in lung cancer. Overall study: Mean representation of each unique TCR and UMI combination in the raw reads exceeded 8.5 occurrences.

A distinct unique molecular identifier was carried by each TCR cDNA molecule. TCRdb reanalysed the 5' RACE reads using MiXCR and keeps one entry per CDR3 protein. The profile shows 10,000 to 15,000 distinct CDR3 sequences, roughly 3.9% of them singletons. Noted time point: sample taken at primary tumor resection. The study sequenced unsorted whole RNA from tumor, nontumor lung or frozen PBMC. The cohort: some 70 early-stage, untreated non-small cell lung cancer patients. Here the sequenced sample was PBMCs, taken at surgery. The clonotype originates from a male donor with early-stage non-small cell lung cancer.

The CDR3 is CASSSGRPPSYEQYL. CDR3 in DNA: TGTGCCAGCAGCTCCGGGAGGCCCCCCTCCTACGAGCAGTACCTC. This chain connects TRBV5-4 to TRBJ2-7, with TRBD2 matching 7 bases. Germline trimming cut 3 bases from V and 0 bases from J; bases unmatched to any gene: 6. The CDR3 totals 15 residues. Germline V CDR1 and CDR2: SGHNT, YYREEE (reference sequence).